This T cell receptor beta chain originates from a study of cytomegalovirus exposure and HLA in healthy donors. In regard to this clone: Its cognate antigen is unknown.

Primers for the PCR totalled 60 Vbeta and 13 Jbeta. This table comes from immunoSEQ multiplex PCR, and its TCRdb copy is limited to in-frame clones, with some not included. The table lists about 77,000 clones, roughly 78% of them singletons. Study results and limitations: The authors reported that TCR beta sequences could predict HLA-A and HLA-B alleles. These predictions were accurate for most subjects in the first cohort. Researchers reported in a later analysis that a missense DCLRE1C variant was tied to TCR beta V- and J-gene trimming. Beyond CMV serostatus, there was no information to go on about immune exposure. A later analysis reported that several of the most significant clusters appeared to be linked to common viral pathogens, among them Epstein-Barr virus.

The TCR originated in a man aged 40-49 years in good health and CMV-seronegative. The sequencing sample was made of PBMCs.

Written as DNA, the CDR3 is TGTGCCAGTAGAGGGGACAGGATCCCTGGAAACACCATATATTTT. Translation gives CASRGDRIPGNTIYF. The chain links TRBV19 to TRBJ1-3, with 8 bases that match TRBD1. CDR1 and CDR2 from the germline V gene are LNHDA and SQIVND (reference sequence). The CDR3 length is 15 residues. V shed 6 bases and J 2 bases; nucleotides not matched to a gene: 6.